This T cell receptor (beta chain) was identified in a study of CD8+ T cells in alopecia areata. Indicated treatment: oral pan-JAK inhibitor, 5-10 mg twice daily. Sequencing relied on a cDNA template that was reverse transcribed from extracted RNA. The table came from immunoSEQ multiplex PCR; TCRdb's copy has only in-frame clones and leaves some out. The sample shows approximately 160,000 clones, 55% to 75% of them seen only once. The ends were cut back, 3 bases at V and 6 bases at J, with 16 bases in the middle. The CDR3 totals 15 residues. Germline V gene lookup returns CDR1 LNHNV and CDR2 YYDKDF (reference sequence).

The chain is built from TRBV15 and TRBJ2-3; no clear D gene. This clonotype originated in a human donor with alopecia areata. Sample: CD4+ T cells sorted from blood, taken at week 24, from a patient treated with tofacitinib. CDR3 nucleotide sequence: TGTGCCACCAGCAGCCTCGGCCCCCTCCTCGATACGCAGTATTTT. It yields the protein CATSSLGPLLDTQYF.